This T cell receptor (beta chain) was sequenced during a study of T cells in Graves' hyperthyroidism and ophthalmopathy. Study at large: Initial diagnosis, before any treatment, was when peripheral blood was collected. Study observations and caveats: Among thyroid clonotypes expanded above 0.001, most also appeared in blood.

CDR1 LNHDA and CDR2 SQIVND come from the germline V gene (reference sequence). With V trimmed by 3 bases and J by 2 bases, 5 bases remained unmatched. The CDR3 totals 16 residues. RNA transcripts served as the template for amplifying TCR beta CDR3 regions. The primer set for the first-round RT-PCR of the TCR CDR3 was HTBI. One entry per CDR3 protein, called by TCRdb with MiXCR from the multiplex PCR reads. The top ten hold roughly an eighth of the sample, which has 700,000 or so distinct CDR3 sequences, roughly 14% seen once. Turning to this clonotype: Its antigen is not identified.

A NOSPECS grade of at least 4, a Clinical Activity Score of at least 3 and duration under 3 months were recorded in ophthalmopathy patients. The J gene is TRBJ2-2, the V gene TRBV19, with 8 bases fitting TRBD2. This sequence was found in a woman aged 45-65 years with Graves' ophthalmopathy. The sample was blood. The CDR3 sequence: CASSITSGANTGELFF. CDR3 in DNA: TGTGCCAGTAGTATTACTAGCGGAGCAAACACCGGGGAGCTGTTTTTT.